These T cell receptor beta chains were read from a single sample in a study of T cells in Graves' hyperthyroidism and ophthalmopathy. TCRdb re-called the multiplex PCR reads with MiXCR, one entry per CDR3 protein. The top ten clones hold approximately 6.8% of a sample with about 660,000 distinct CDR3 sequences, less than 45% of them seen once. The sample comprised peripheral blood or thyroid tissue (not recorded which). Every receptor here comes from an adult man with Graves' disease, either hyperthyroidism or ophthalmopathy (not recorded which). CDR3s include the opening cysteine and the closing phenylalanine or tryptophan. A D gene is named only where the DNA matches it firmly. Clone sizes are given selectively: once, few, many, or a class where the clone is expanded.

clone_size,v_call,d_call,j_call,cdr3_nt,cdr3_aa
.,TRBV6-6,TRBD2,TRBJ2-7,TGTGCCAGCAGTTACGTAGGACTAGCGGGTACCTACGAGCAGTACTTC,CASSYVGLAGTYEQYF
.,TRBV20-1,.,TRBJ1-1,TGCAGTGCCCAAACCGACGCCCAGAACACTGAAGCTTTCTTT,CSAQTDAQNTEAFF
many,TRBV29-1,TRBD1,TRBJ1-1,TGCAGCGCGCGACCCGGGACAGGGGGTTCAGCTTTCTTT,CSARPGTGGSAFF
.,TRBV7-2,.,TRBJ1-2,TGTGCCAGCAGTTTCGTTCGAGACAGGACCAATGGCTACACCTTC,CASSFVRDRTNGYTF
.,TRBV15,.,TRBJ2-7,TGTGCCACCAGCGCCGCCAGGGAGCAGTACTTC,CATSAAREQYF
.,TRBV7-9,.,TRBJ1-4,TGTGCCAGCAGCACCCACACCGGACAACTTGCAACTAATGAAAAACTGTTTTTT,CASSTHTGQLATNEKLFF
many,TRBV29-1,.,TRBJ1-1,TGCAGCGTTGCTGGGAAGGGAGGGAACACTGAAGCTTTCTTT,CSVAGKGGNTEAFF
.,TRBV10-3,.,TRBJ2-5,TGTGCCAGCAGGCTGACAGCCAGAAGGGGAGAGACCCAGTACTTC,CASRLTARRGETQYF
.,TRBV28,.,TRBJ1-5,TGTGCCAGCAGTTTGAGCCAGCTCTATCAGCCCCAGCATTTT,CASSLSQLYQPQHF
few,TRBV4-3,TRBD1,TRBJ1-2,TGCGCCAGCAGCCATGTTATGCGGACAGGGAGGAACTATGGCTACACCTTC,CASSHVMRTGRNYGYTF
once,TRBV7-2,TRBD2,TRBJ2-2,TGTGCCAGCAGCCCAGGCGGTCGGGGCGGGGGCACCGGGGAGCTGTTTTTT,CASSPGGRGGGTGELFF
few,TRBV7-9,TRBD2,TRBJ2-7,TGTGCCAGCAGCGTGCGGGGGGGACGGTCCTACGAGCAGTACTTC,CASSVRGGRSYEQYF
.,TRBV9,.,TRBJ1-2,TGTGCCAGCAGCTTTACCAACACGAACTATGGCTACACCTTC,CASSFTNTNYGYTF
.,TRBV5-1,.,TRBJ2-5,TGCGCCAGCAGCTTGTCAGGGAGGACGGAGACCCAGTACTTC,CASSLSGRTETQYF
.,TRBV7-2,.,TRBJ1-6,TGTGCCAGCCGCCCCCCTAGCAATTCACCCCTCCACTTT,CASRPPSNSPLHF
.,TRBV29-1,.,TRBJ1-2,TGCAGCTTGAACGGGGGCGGCAGCTATGGCTACACCTTC,CSLNGGGSYGYTF
few,TRBV6-4,.,TRBJ1-2,TGTGCCAGCAGTGACTCGCCAGGGTCCTATGGCTACACCTTC,CASSDSPGSYGYTF
.,TRBV7-9,TRBD2,TRBJ2-7,TGTGCCAGCAGCTCAATCAGGCCTAGCGGGACCGACGAGTACGAGCAGTACTTC,CASSSIRPSGTDEYEQYF
.,TRBV12-3/TRBV12-4,.,TRBJ1-2,TGTGCCAGCAGCCTCCCCACGGGACACTTCCTTGCTAACTATGGCTACACCTTC,CASSLPTGHFLANYGYTF
few,TRBV28,.,TRBJ1-6,TGTGCCAGCAGTAGACAGGATAATTCACCCCTCCACTTT,CASSRQDNSPLHF
.,TRBV20-1,.,TRBJ1-1,TGCAGTGCTATCGCACAGTCGAACACTGAAGCTTTCTTT,CSAIAQSNTEAFF
many,TRBV7-3,.,TRBJ2-2,TGTGCCAGCAGCCCAACGGACGACAGTGCGAACACCGGGGAGCTGTTTTTT,CASSPTDDSANTGELFF
many,TRBV7-9,.,TRBJ1-6,TGTGCCAGCAGCTTATCGTCGGAGAATTCACCCCTCCACTTT,CASSLSSENSPLHF
many,TRBV10-3,.,TRBJ1-5,TGTGCCAGCAGGCGGGGGGATCTCGGCAATCAGCCCCAGCATTTT,CASRRGDLGNQPQHF
.,TRBV7-8,.,TRBJ1-2,TGTGCCAGCAGCAGCGCTCGGGGAGGATTCTATGGCTACACCTTC,CASSSARGGFYGYTF
.,TRBV10-2,TRBD1,TRBJ1-4,TGCGCCAGCAGTGCTAGAGATGCGGGACAGGGTAATGAAAAACTGTTTTTT,CASSARDAGQGNEKLFF
once,TRBV6-6,.,TRBJ1-1,TGTGCCAGCAGTCTGGACGAACACACTGAAGCTTTCTTT,CASSLDEHTEAFF
few,TRBV15,TRBD1,TRBJ1-5,TGTGCCACTCACGAAGGAGGGGGCGAGCCCCAGCATTTT,CATHEGGGEPQHF
.,TRBV5-1,.,TRBJ2-2,TGCGCCAGCAGCTTTAAGGGGGTGAACACCGGGAAGCTGTTTTTT,CASSFKGVNTGKLFF
.,TRBV7-9,.,TRBJ1-1,TGTGCCAGCAGTTCTCGACGGACGAGGGAGTTAACTGAAGCTTTCTTT,CASSSRRTRELTEAFF
.,TRBV20-1,.,TRBJ2-7,TGCAGTGCTAGAGTCGGCGACTCCTACGAGCAGTACTTC,CSARVGDSYEQYF
.,TRBV29-1,TRBD1,TRBJ1-2,TGCAGCGTGAGTCGGGACAGGGCTAACTATGGCTACACCTTC,CSVSRDRANYGYTF
.,TRBV25-1,.,TRBJ1-2,TGTGCCAGCACGGCCGGGACACCCCCCTATGGCTACACCTTC,CASTAGTPPYGYTF
many,TRBV7-6,TRBD1,TRBJ1-2,TGTGCCAGCAGCTTCACAGGGGGTGATGGCTACACCTTC,CASSFTGGDGYTF
.,TRBV20-1,TRBD1,TRBJ2-7,TGCAGTGCTATAGGTCGTCTGGACAGGGACTACGAGCAGTACTTC,CSAIGRLDRDYEQYF
.,TRBV2,TRBD1,TRBJ2-2,TGTGCCAGCAGAGTACAGGGGGCGTCCGGGGAGCTGTTTTTT,CASRVQGASGELFF
.,TRBV10-3,.,TRBJ2-5,TGTGCCATCAAGGCGGGGAATGCGCAGGGGGCCCAGTACTTC,CAIKAGNAQGAQYF
.,TRBV29-1,.,TRBJ1-2,TGCAGCTTGGCCGGGAGGTACTATGGCTACACCTTC,CSLAGRYYGYTF
.,TRBV2,TRBD1,TRBJ2-7,TGTGCCAGCAGTGAAATCGGGAGACAGGGGATCTACGAGCAGTACTTC,CASSEIGRQGIYEQYF
.,TRBV9,.,TRBJ1-6,TGTGCCAGCAGTTACCTGGGAGTTAATTCACCCCTCCACTTT,CASSYLGVNSPLHF
.,TRBV12-3/TRBV12-4,TRBD1,TRBJ1-1,TGTGCCAGCAGTTCCCTCGATGGGGACAGGAACACTGAAGCTTTCTTT,CASSSLDGDRNTEAFF
many,TRBV7-2,.,TRBJ2-6,TGTGCCAGCAGCACCGAAGGGGGGGCTGGGGCCAACGTCCTGACTTTC,CASSTEGGAGANVLTF
.,TRBV5-6,TRBD1,TRBJ1-2,TGTGCCAGCAGCTTGGGACAGGGCGTCATGGGCTACACCTTC,CASSLGQGVMGYTF
.,TRBV25-1,.,TRBJ1-1,TGTGCCAGCAGAGATGACGGGACGAGGCCCGCTGAAGCTTTCTTT,CASRDDGTRPAEAFF
.,TRBV10-3,.,TRBJ2-5,TGTGCCATCGGGAGGCAAGAGACCCAGTACTTC,CAIGRQETQYF
.,TRBV10-3,.,TRBJ1-2,TGTGCCAGCAGTCGTCGGACAGCCGGGGCCCAAACTACCTTC,CASSRRTAGAQTTF
few,TRBV2,TRBD1,TRBJ1-4,TGTGCCAGCAGTTTACCGACAGGGGTTGGTGAAAAACTGTTTTTT,CASSLPTGVGEKLFF
.,TRBV5-5,.,TRBJ1-4,TGTGCCAGTGGCTTTAGCGCAACTAATGAAAAACTGTTTTTT,CASGFSATNEKLFF
many,TRBV7-9,.,TRBJ2-7,TGTGCCAGCAGCGAAGACAGACTCTCCTACGAGCAGTACTTC,CASSEDRLSYEQYF
few,TRBV7-9,.,TRBJ1-1,TGTGCCAGCAGCTTGGAATCGCTGTACTTTGCTGAAGCTTTCTTT,CASSLESLYFAEAFF
.,TRBV29-1,TRBD2,TRBJ2-5,TGCAGCGTTGGAGCGGGAACAGAGACCCAGTACTTC,CSVGAGTETQYF
many,TRBV7-6,.,TRBJ2-7,TGTGCCAGCAGCTCCCGACTACTTCTCGAGCAGTACTTC,CASSSRLLLEQYF
.,TRBV29-1,.,TRBJ1-2,TGTGCCTGGAGCGTTGGTATCTCCGCTAACTATGGCTACACCTTC,CAWSVGISANYGYTF
.,TRBV10-1,TRBD1,TRBJ1-2,TGTGCCAGCAGCCAAGGGACAGAGCCTCTCTATGGCTACACCTTC,CASSQGTEPLYGYTF
.,TRBV5-1,.,TRBJ1-2,TGCGCCAGCAGCCTGGGGACCACAGTTGGCTACACCTTC,CASSLGTTVGYTF